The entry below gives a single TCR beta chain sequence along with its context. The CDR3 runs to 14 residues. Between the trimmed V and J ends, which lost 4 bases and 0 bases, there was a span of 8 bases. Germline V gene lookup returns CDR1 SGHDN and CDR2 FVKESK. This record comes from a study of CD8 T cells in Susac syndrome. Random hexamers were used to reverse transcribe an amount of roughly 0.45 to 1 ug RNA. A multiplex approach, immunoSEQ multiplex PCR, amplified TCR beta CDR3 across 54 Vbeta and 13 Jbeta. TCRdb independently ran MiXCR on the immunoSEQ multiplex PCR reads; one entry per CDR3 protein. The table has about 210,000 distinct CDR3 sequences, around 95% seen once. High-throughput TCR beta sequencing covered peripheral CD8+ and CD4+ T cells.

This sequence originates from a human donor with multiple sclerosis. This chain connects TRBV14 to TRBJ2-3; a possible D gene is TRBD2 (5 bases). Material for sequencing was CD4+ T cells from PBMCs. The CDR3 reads CASSRTVSTDTQYF. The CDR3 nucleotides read TGTGCCAGCAGCCGGACTGTTAGCACAGATACGCAGTATTTT.